This T cell receptor beta chain was profiled in a study of shared clonotypes between healthy human individuals. From germline, CDR1 is MNHEY and CDR2 SMNVEV (reference sequence). V gave up 6 bases and J gave up 2 bases; unmatched junction bases: 14. The CDR3 consists of 17 residues. Notes on this clone: Its antigen is unidentified.

Several immunoSEQ 96-well plates shared each subset's DNA, each plate a replicate. The method was immunoSEQ multiplex PCR; TCRdb's version includes in-frame clones alone and lacks a portion of them. Of just over 2,000,000 clones detected, 85% to 95% appear once; the ten largest clones hold approximately 0.13%. Study outcomes and limitations: Around 5% was the fraction of naive CD4 clonotypes found shared across a few donors.

Sequenced material: naive CD4+ T cells sorted from blood. Subset denoted: CD45RA+ positively selected. This TCR was recovered from a man aged 18 to 29 in good health. The chain employs TRBV27 and TRBJ2-3; 7 nucleotides line up with TRBD2. Written as DNA, the CDR3 is TGTGCCAGCAGACGACCGACTAGCCCCACCTCCACAGATACGCAGTATTTT. As protein: CASRRPTSPTSTDTQYF.